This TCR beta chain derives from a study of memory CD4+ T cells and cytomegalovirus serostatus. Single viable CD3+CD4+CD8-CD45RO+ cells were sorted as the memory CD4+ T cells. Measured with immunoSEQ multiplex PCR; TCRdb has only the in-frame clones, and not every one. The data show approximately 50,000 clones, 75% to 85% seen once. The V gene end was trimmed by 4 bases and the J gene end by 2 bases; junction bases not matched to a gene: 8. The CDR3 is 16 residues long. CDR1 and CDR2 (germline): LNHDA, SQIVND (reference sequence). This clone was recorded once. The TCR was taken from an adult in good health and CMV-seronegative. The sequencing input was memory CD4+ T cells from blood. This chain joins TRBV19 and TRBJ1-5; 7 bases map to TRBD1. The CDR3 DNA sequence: TGTGCCAGTAGTACCGGGGACAGCGTGGGCAATCAGCCCCAGCATTTT. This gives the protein CASSTGDSVGNQPQHF.